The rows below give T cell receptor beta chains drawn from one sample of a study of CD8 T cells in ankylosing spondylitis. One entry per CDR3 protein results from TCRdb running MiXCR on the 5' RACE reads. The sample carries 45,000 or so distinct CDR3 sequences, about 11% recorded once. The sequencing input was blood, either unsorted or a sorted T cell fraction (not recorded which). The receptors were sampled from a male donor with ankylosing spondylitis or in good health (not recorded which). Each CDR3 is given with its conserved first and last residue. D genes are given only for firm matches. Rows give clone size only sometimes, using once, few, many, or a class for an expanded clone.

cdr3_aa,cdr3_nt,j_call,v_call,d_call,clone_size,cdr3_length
CSVAPGQQETQYF,TGCAGCGTCGCCCCGGGACAGCAAGAGACCCAGTACTTC,TRBJ2-5,TRBV29-1,TRBD1,many,13
CTTRMQGYGYTF,TGTACCACCCGGATGCAAGGGTATGGCTACACCTTC,TRBJ1-2,TRBV12-3/TRBV12-4,NA,NA,12
CASSEIVFQETQYF,TGTGCCAGCAGTGAGATTGTCTTCCAAGAGACCCAGTACTTC,TRBJ2-5,TRBV25-1,NA,many,14
CASSAHRTAGTEAFF,TGTGCCAGCAGCGCACACAGAACCGCCGGGACTGAAGCTTTCTTT,TRBJ1-1,TRBV14,NA,few,15
CASSLTGSAETQYF,TGCGCCAGCAGCTTGACGGGGTCCGCGGAGACCCAGTACTTC,TRBJ2-5,TRBV5-1,NA,many,14
CASSRLGQTYEQYF,TGTGCCAGCAGCAGGCTTGGCCAAACCTACGAGCAGTACTTC,TRBJ2-7,TRBV5-6,NA,few,14
CASTIISGGRTNEQFF,TGTGCCAGCACCATAATCAGCGGGGGCCGTACCAATGAGCAGTTCTTC,TRBJ2-1,TRBV7-2,TRBD2,many,16
CAISDSTADPYEQYF,TGTGCCATCAGCGATTCGACAGCCGACCCCTACGAGCAGTACTTC,TRBJ2-7,TRBV10-3,NA,NA,15
CASSPRDRAYEQYF,TGTGCCAGCAGTCCCCGGGACAGAGCCTACGAGCAGTACTTC,TRBJ2-7,TRBV12-3/TRBV12-4,TRBD1,many,14
CASSYSPRGDKNIQYF,TGTGCCAGCAGTTACTCGCCAAGAGGCGATAAAAACATTCAGTACTTC,TRBJ2-4,TRBV6-5,NA,many,16
CASSWDRGKNEQYF,TGTGCCAGCAGCTGGGACAGGGGAAAGAACGAGCAGTACTTC,TRBJ2-7,TRBV5-4,TRBD1,NA,14
CASSPRGFADTQYF,TGTGCCAGCAGTCCCAGGGGTTTCGCAGATACGCAGTATTTT,TRBJ2-3,TRBV6-4,NA,many,14
CASSNGGPRTSDANTGELFF,TGTGCCAGCAGCAATGGAGGGCCCAGGACGTCGGACGCGAACACCGGGGAGCTGTTTTTT,TRBJ2-2,TRBV21-1,NA,many,20
CSATRVQSIYEQYF,TGCAGTGCTACCCGGGTCCAGAGCATCTACGAGCAGTACTTC,TRBJ2-7,TRBV20-1,NA,NA,14
CASSTPDRKGTEAFF,TGTGCCAGCAGCACTCCGGACAGGAAGGGGACTGAAGCTTTCTTT,TRBJ1-1,TRBV28,TRBD1,NA,15
CASRRTGDYYGYTF,TGTGCCAGCAGGAGGACAGGGGACTACTATGGCTACACCTTC,TRBJ1-2,TRBV12-3/TRBV12-4,TRBD1,many,14
CASSFAENYGYTF,TGCGCCAGCAGCTTTGCGGAAAACTATGGCTACACCTTC,TRBJ1-2,TRBV5-1,NA,many,13
CASSLGLAGGAKETQYF,TGCGCCAGCAGCCTGGGACTAGCGGGGGGCGCGAAAGAGACCCAGTACTTC,TRBJ2-5,TRBV5-1,TRBD2,many,17